The 5 T cell receptor beta chains reported below all come from one sample, sequenced in a study of cytomegalovirus exposure and HLA in healthy donors. Researchers ran the PCR with 60 Vbeta and 13 Jbeta primers. The data were produced by immunoSEQ multiplex PCR, yet TCRdb's version contains in-frame clones alone and is incomplete. The sample table sets out 150,000 to 200,000 clones. Material for sequencing was PBMCs. The receptors stem from a man between 25 and 39 years old in good health and CMV-seronegative.

The chain employs TRBV4-3 and TRBJ2-7; TRBD1 aligns across 8 bases. The CDR3 is made up of 14 amino acids. From germline, CDR1 is LGHNA and CDR2 YSLEER. J gave up 7 bases and V 1 base, and 6 bases lay outside the gene matches. For the CDR3, the DNA is TGCGCCAGCAGCCAAGGGGCGACAGGGGAAGAGCAGTACTTC. It is translated as CASSQGATGEEQYF.

The J gene is TRBJ2-7, the V gene TRBV6-5, with 9 bases that match TRBD2. The CDR3 covers 16 residues. With 0 bases clipped from V and 4 bases from J, the junction kept 7 bases outside the gene matches. The germline V gene has CDR1 MNHEY and CDR2 SVGAGI. The CDR3 region has the DNA TGTGCCAGCAGTTACTCGAGACTAGCGGAGCTATACGAGCAGTACTTC. Amino acid sequence: CASSYSRLAELYEQYF.

The chain is built from TRBV10-3 and TRBJ1-1, with D possibly TRBD1 on 5 matching bases. The CDR3 is 13 amino acids. Trimming took 6 bases from V and 2 from J, leaving 10 bases between them. Germline V gene sequence: CDR1 ENHRY, CDR2 SYGVKD. DNA for the CDR3: TGTGCCATCAGGACAGTCATAAACACTGAAGCTTTCTTT. This gives the protein CAIRTVINTEAFF.

The chain carries TRBV10-2 and TRBJ1-1; 10 bases agree with TRBD1. Germline V gives CDR1 WSHSY, CDR2 SAAADI. CDR3 length equals 17 residues. Germline trimming cut 0 bases from V and 5 bases from J; bases unmatched to any gene: 9. The CDR3 loop is CASSESTRGTGVTEAFF. The DNA of the CDR3 is TGCGCCAGCAGTGAGTCGACTCGCGGGACAGGGGTTACTGAAGCTTTCTTT.

V usage is TRBV5-1 and J usage is TRBJ2-3, with 10 nucleotides matching TRBD1. V lost 0 bases to trimming and J lost 0 bases; unmatched junction nucleotides: 4. CDR1 is SGHRS and CDR2 is YFSETQ in the germline V gene. This CDR3 has 17 amino acids. The CDR3 here is CASSLGQGAASTDTQYF. CDR3 sequence (DNA): TGCGCCAGCAGCTTGGGACAGGGGGCCGCAAGCACAGATACGCAGTATTTT.